The 31 T cell receptor beta chains below were found in one sample sequenced in a study of T-cell reconstitution after alpha-beta-depleted transplantation in children. Construction of the TCRbeta library involved unique molecular identifiers. TCRdb redid the calling of the PCR reads with MiXCR, one entry per CDR3 protein. The data show a few hundred thousand distinct CDR3 sequences, 11% seen once. The sequences come from PBMCs from the stem cell graft donor, collected from the stem cell graft. Receptor source: a human donor who donated a stem cell graft to a child with acute myeloid leukemia.

Only a few counts were recorded for this clonotype. The rearrangement uses TRBV20-1 and TRBJ1-4; TRBD1 aligns across 7 bases. Germline V gene data show CDR1 as DFQATT and CDR2 as SNEGSKA (reference sequence). The CDR3 runs to 14 residues. Trimming cost V 3 bases and J 5 bases; bases outside gene matches: 6. The CDR3 DNA reads TGCAGTGCTAGCCCGGGACAGCTCAATGAAAAACTGTTTTTT. Translated: CSASPGQLNEKLFF.

The V gene is TRBV5-6, the J gene TRBJ2-6, with TRBD1 matching 11 bases. The CDR3 is 16 amino acids. The V gene's germline CDR1 is SGHDT and CDR2 YYEEEE. After removal of 4 bases from V and 2 bases from J, the junction contained 2 bases not matched to a gene. For the CDR3, the DNA is TGTGCCAGCAGCCGGGACAGGGGGACTGGGGCCAACGTCCTGACTTTC. Protein product: CASSRDRGTGANVLTF.

This sequence joins TRBV5-1 and TRBJ1-6; D is perhaps TRBD1 (5 bases). Per the germline V gene, CDR1 is SGHRS and CDR2 is YFSETQ. This CDR3 contains 17 residues. V lost 0 bases to trimming and J lost 8 bases, with 18 bases between them. In DNA form, the CDR3 reads TGCGCCAGCAGCTTGGACCCTTTGAGGGGAACGCATTCACCCCTCCACTTT. Residues: CASSLDPLRGTHSPLHF.

Comment on this clonotype: It is likely a read error, because the conserved phenylalanine at the end of the CDR3 is missing. The V call is TRBV12-3 or TRBV12-4, the J call TRBJ2-2; D uncertain. The ends were cut back, 3 bases at V and 6 bases at J, with 11 bases in the middle. The CDR3 has 14 residues. The chain's CDR3 is CASSFSLGPGELFL. The CDR3 DNA sequence: TGTGCCAGCAGTTTCTCCCTCGGCCCCGGGGAGCTGTTTCTT.

This rearrangement joins TRBV30 to TRBJ2-1; a possible D gene is TRBD2 (6 bases). The germline CDR1 and CDR2 sequences are GTSNPN and SVGIG (reference sequence). V was trimmed by 2 bases and J by 7 bases, leaving 21 bases between them. The CDR3 covers 16 residues. The CDR3 loop is CAWSLRVGGYQNEQFF. DNA for the CDR3: TGTGCCTGGAGTCTCCGAGTGGGAGGATATCAAAATGAGCAGTTCTTC.

This clonotype was found many times. The V and J genes are TRBV20-1 and TRBJ1-6; 11 bases agree with TRBD1. The junction had 4 bases not matched to a gene; V was cut back by 2 bases and J by 10 bases. This CDR3 comprises 14 residues. Germline V gives CDR1 DFQATT, CDR2 SNEGSKA (reference sequence). CDR3 nucleotide sequence: TGCAGTGCTAGAAGGGACAGGGGGAGATCACCCCTCCACTTT. Residues: CSARRDRGRSPLHF.

In its sample, this clonotype was seen many times. This chain joins TRBV12-3 or TRBV12-4 and TRBJ1-4; TRBD1 agrees at 8 bases. This CDR3 contains 15 residues. Trimming at V came to 1 base and at J to 7 bases, leaving 5 bases not matched to a gene. The CDR3 protein is CASSLGPGGTEKLFF. Written as DNA, the CDR3 is TGTGCCAGCAGTTTAGGGCCAGGGGGCACTGAAAAACTGTTTTTT.

This clonotype was seen a few times. This chain connects TRBV20-1 to TRBJ1-1; D is undetermined. Germline CDR1 DFQATT, CDR2 SNEGSKA (reference sequence). The V and J ends lost 3 bases and 0 bases respectively, with 8 bases between them. The CDR3 has 13 amino acids. The DNA of the CDR3 is TGCAGTGCTAGTTCCGGGTTGAACACTGAAGCTTTCTTT. Its protein is CSASSGLNTEAFF.

This chain joins TRBV12-3 or TRBV12-4 and TRBJ2-1; D is unclear. Trimming shortened V by 10 bases and J by 8 bases, and 21 bases separated the two germline ends. This CDR3 is 14 amino acids long. Here the CDR3 reads CATNEPERVDEQFF. CDR3 nucleotides: TGTGCCACCAATGAACCCGAAAGGGTGGATGAGCAGTTCTTC.

This clonotype turned up a few times. The chain uses TRBV6-2 or TRBV6-3 and TRBJ2-1; D may be TRBD1 (6 bases). V lost 2 bases, J lost 7 bases, and 9 bases lay in between. The CDR3 is 13 residues long. Germline V gene lookup returns CDR1 MNHEY and CDR2 SVGEGT. CDR3 region: CASSYTTGNEQFF. The DNA for the CDR3 is TGTGCCAGCAGTTACACCACAGGGAATGAGCAGTTCTTC.

This clonotype has only a few counts. The rearrangement uses TRBV20-1 and TRBJ2-2, with unresolved D. V lost 0 bases and J 7 bases, leaving 6 bases between the germline ends. CDR3 length: 12 residues. The germline gives CDR1 DFQATT, CDR2 SNEGSKA (reference sequence). The CDR3 region is CSAREMGGELFF. The CDR3 region has the DNA TGCAGTGCTAGAGAGATGGGCGGGGAGCTGTTTTTT.

The sample holds many counts of this clonotype. The chain combines TRBV29-1 with TRBJ1-1, with D perhaps matching TRBD1 (6 bases). The CDR3 has 12 amino acids. Germline V CDR1 and CDR2: SQVTM, ANQGSEA. V lost 4 bases, J lost 6 bases, and 12 bases lay in between. This chain's CDR3 is CSVGRGGPEAFF. The CDR3 bases are TGCAGCGTTGGACGGGGGGGCCCTGAAGCTTTCTTT.

V usage is TRBV30 and J usage is TRBJ1-1; TRBD1 might be the D (6 bases). Germline V gene sequence: CDR1 GTSNPN, CDR2 SVGIG (reference sequence). CDR3 size: 13 residues. Trimming stripped 3 bases from V and 0 bases from J, with 8 bases between. In nucleotides, the CDR3 is TGTGCCTGGAGAACAGGGATGAACACTGAAGCTTTCTTT. It is translated as CAWRTGMNTEAFF.

This chain links TRBV5-1 with TRBJ2-6, with D unresolved. The CDR3 is 17 amino acids. The germline V gene encodes CDR1 SGHRS and CDR2 YFSETQ. Trimming left V 0 bases short and J 0 bases short, with 10 bases between. The CDR3 bases are TGCGCCAGCAGCTTGGTGACAAGCATCTCTGGGGCCAACGTCCTGACTTTC. Its translation: CASSLVTSISGANVLTF. Together with reference TRBV5-1 and TRBJ2-6, the CDR3 gives the full variable domain: KAGVTQTPRYLIKTRGQQVTLSCSPISGHRSVSWYQQTPGQGLQFLFEYFSETQRNKGNFPGRFSGRQFSNSRSEMNVSTLELGDSALYLCASSLVTSISGANVLTFGAGSRLTVL.

The V call is TRBV10-3, the J call TRBJ2-7, with D possibly matching TRBD1 (6 bases). This CDR3 has 15 residues. V lost 6 bases and J lost 3, with 18 bases in between. Germline CDR1 ENHRY, CDR2 SYGVKD. The CDR3 is CAISSPGGGHYEQYF. The CDR3 DNA follows: TGTGCCATCAGCTCCCCGGGTGGGGGACACTACGAGCAGTACTTC.

This clonotype occurred many times. This chain connects TRBV25-1 to TRBJ2-2; D is unclear. CDR3 length: 14 residues. V dropped 3 bases and J dropped 4 bases, with 9 bases sitting between them. Germline-derived CDR1 and CDR2 are MGHDK and SYGVNS. CDR3 in DNA: TGTGCCAGCAGTGACAGGAGCTTCACCGGGGAGCTGTTTTTT. Encoded protein: CASSDRSFTGELFF.

The V and J genes are TRBV28 and TRBJ1-1; 8 bases map to TRBD1. Germline V gene data show CDR1 as MDHEN and CDR2 as SYDVKM. The CDR3 spans 18 residues. The junction had 21 bases not matched to a gene; V was cut back by 7 bases and J by 5 bases. DNA of the CDR3: TGTGCCAGCACCGATTTCGGGACAGGCGTAATCCCCAAGACTGAAGCTTTCTTT. This sequence encodes CASTDFGTGVIPKTEAFF. Full variable domain (missing parts from reference TRBV28 and TRBJ1-1): DVKVTQSSRYLVKRTGEKVFLECVQDMDHENMFWYRQDPGLGLRLIYFSYDVKMKEKGDIPEGYSVSREKKERFSLILESASTNQTSMYLCASTDFGTGVIPKTEAFFGQGTRLTVV.

A few counts support this clonotype. The chain joins TRBV15 to TRBJ2-1, with 13 positions matching TRBD2. The CDR3 extends over 17 amino acids. Germline loops: CDR1 LNHNV, CDR2 YYDKDF (reference sequence). The ends lost 1 base at V and 4 bases at J; junction bases unmatched: 4. CDR3 sequence reads: CATSRVRTSGSYNEQFF. CDR3 coding DNA: TGTGCCACCAGCAGAGTTCGGACTAGCGGGAGTTACAATGAGCAGTTCTTC.

V gene TRBV5-1 combines with J gene TRBJ2-6; 9 bases agree with TRBD1. The trim removed 4 bases at V and 4 bases at J, leaving 12 bases unmatched. The CDR3 consists of 18 residues. Germline CDR1 SGHRS, CDR2 YFSETQ. CDR3 sequence reads: CASSQDGTGFSGANVLTF. The CDR3 DNA reads as TGCGCCAGCAGCCAAGACGGGACAGGGTTTAGCGGGGCCAACGTCCTGACTTTC. The full variable domain, its missing parts supplied by reference TRBV5-1 and TRBJ2-6, is KAGVTQTPRYLIKTRGQQVTLSCSPISGHRSVSWYQQTPGQGLQFLFEYFSETQRNKGNFPGRFSGRQFSNSRSEMNVSTLELGDSALYLCASSQDGTGFSGANVLTFGAGSRLTVL.

This clonotype was counted between two and nine times. CDR3 protein: CASSQDSRTGDNQPQHF. Written as DNA, the CDR3 is TGTGCCAGCAGCCAAGATTCCAGGACAGGGGATAATCAGCCCCAGCATTTT. J is TRBJ1-5 and V is TRBV4-2; TRBD1 matches 9 bases. J lost 4 bases, V lost 0 bases, and 7 bases had no gene match. The CDR3 runs 17 residues. The V gene's germline CDR1 is LGHNA and CDR2 YNFKEQ.

CDR3 DNA: TGTGCCAGCAGCTGGCCGCTAGGGTCCGAGCAGTACGTC. Translation: CASSWPLGSEQYV. V usage is TRBV5-5 and J usage is TRBJ2-7, with D unclear. Trimming removed 3 bases at V and 6 bases at J, with 13 bases between. Germline CDR1 is SGHKS and CDR2 is YYEKEE (reference sequence). This CDR3 contains 13 residues.

This clonotype was picked up a small number of times. The chain couples TRBV2 to TRBJ1-1; TRBD1 might be the D (5 bases). Deletions cut 6 bases from V and 1 base from J, with 12 bases between. The germline V gene has CDR1 SNHLY and CDR2 FYNNEI. The CDR3 runs to 14 residues. The chain's CDR3 is CASSRGSGNTEAFF. As DNA, the CDR3 is TGTGCCAGCAGCCGGGGCTCGGGGAACACTGAAGCTTTCTTT.

This clonotype appeared many times. The chain joins TRBV21-1 to TRBJ2-1; TRBD1, as called in the table, went unchecked against the DNA. TRBV21-1 is termed a pseudogene. This CDR3 has 17 residues. The CDR3, as DNA: TGTGCCAGCAAAATGGAGGGAGGGACAGGGTATATTGGTGAGCAGTTCTTC. Translated: CASKMEGGTGYIGEQFF.

The chain recombines TRBV12-5 with TRBJ2-6, with D uncertain. CDR1 is LGHNT, CDR2 FRNRAP, per germline. The CDR3 is made up of 17 amino acids. Trimming removed 6 bases at V and 0 bases at J, with 15 bases between. CDR3 nucleotide sequence: TGTGCTAGTGGAAACGACATAGACCTCTCTGGGGCCAACGTCCTGACTTTC. This gives the protein CASGNDIDLSGANVLTF.

V usage is TRBV19 and J usage is TRBJ2-1; the D is unclear. Trimming took 6 bases from V and 3 from J, leaving 9 bases between them. The germline V gene has CDR1 LNHDA and CDR2 SQIVND (reference sequence). This CDR3 contains 13 residues. CDR3 loop: CASRSPNYNEQFF. For the CDR3, the DNA is TGTGCCAGTAGGAGTCCCAACTACAATGAGCAGTTCTTC.

This rearrangement joins TRBV30 to TRBJ2-2, with TRBD1 identical over 11 bases. The germline CDR1 and CDR2 sequences are GTSNPN and SVGIG (reference sequence). The CDR3 covers 15 residues. V dropped 0 bases and J dropped 3; count of bases not matched to a gene: 0. The CDR3 sequence is CAWSVGQGDTGELFF. The CDR3 bases are TGTGCCTGGAGTGTGGGACAGGGGGACACCGGGGAGCTGTTTTTT.

The V and J genes are TRBV29-1 and TRBJ2-3; 10 positions match TRBD2. V gave up 6 bases and J gave up 5 bases; unmatched junction bases: 11. This CDR3 has 15 amino acids. Germline V lookup: CDR1 SQVTM, CDR2 ANQGSEA. The CDR3 here is CSVERLAGVEDTQYF. CDR3 DNA: TGCAGCGTGGAACGTCTAGCGGGGGTCGAAGATACGCAGTATTTT.

This clonotype was detected a few times. The chain recombines TRBV14 with TRBJ2-1; 7 bases match TRBD2. From germline, CDR1 is SGHDN and CDR2 FVKESK. The J segment lost 9 bases and the V segment lost 6 bases, leaving 11 bases of the junction unmatched. The CDR3 is made up of 14 amino acids. CDR3 residues: CASRNNGGRSEQFF. CDR3 nucleotide sequence: TGTGCCAGCAGGAATAACGGCGGGAGAAGTGAGCAGTTCTTC.

This clonotype was seen a handful of times. The V and J genes are TRBV6-5 and TRBJ2-5; no definite D call. The germline CDR1 and CDR2 sequences are MNHEY and SVGAGI. Trimming cost V 0 bases and J 5 bases, with 13 bases left between them. The CDR3 extends over 15 amino acids. The chain's CDR3 is CASSYSTVGWETQYF. The CDR3 nucleotides are TGTGCCAGCAGTTACTCGACGGTGGGGTGGGAGACCCAGTACTTC.

The chain has TRBV7-9 and TRBJ2-1, with 15 bases that match TRBD2. Germline V gene lookup returns CDR1 SEHNR and CDR2 FQNEAQ (reference sequence). This CDR3 region has 16 residues. V shed 11 bases, J shed 3 bases, and the junction held 8 bases outside the gene matches. The CDR3 nucleotides are TGTGCCGTAGGCGGACTAGCGGGAGGGCTCTACAATGAGCAGTTCTTC. Translated: CAVGGLAGGLYNEQFF.

This clonotype was picked up a small number of times. The chain couples TRBV7-2 to TRBJ2-7; tentatively, D is TRBD1 (5 bases). Germline loops: CDR1 SGHTA, CDR2 FQGNSA. The CDR3 extends over 15 amino acids. The V end lost 5 bases, the J end lost 2 bases, and 16 bases lay between the germline ends. In nucleotides, the CDR3 is TGTGCCAGCAGCCCCGTTTTTTGGGGCACCTACGAGCAGTACTTC. Translating it yields CASSPVFWGTYEQYF.